This entry is about one T cell receptor beta chain. This entry belongs to a study of blood T cell repertoires in COVID-19. Enrolled through a virtual design, the participants were between 18 and 89 years of age and came from around 25 US areas. Original methodology: Scientists estimated how many nucleated cells there were by amplifying reference gene primers. Repertoires were generated with immunoSEQ multiplex PCR, while TCRdb's copy carries only in-frame clones and drops some. V and J calls and clone size are given by that table; D and trimming were obtained from the DNA. The sample lists 200,000 to 300,000 clones; around four fifths were seen once. Germline CDR1 and CDR2: MGHRA and YSYEKL. The CDR3 extends over 16 amino acids. V trimming: 0 bases; J trimming: 4 bases; junction bases outside the gene matches: 5.

The clonotype originates from a woman in her thirties or forties who had been exposed to COVID-19. The chain couples TRBV4-1 to TRBJ2-2, with 7 bases aligning to TRBD1. The sample taken for sequencing was PBMCs or T cells enriched from blood (not recorded which). The CDR3 here is CASSQERQGVTGELFF. CDR3 bases: TGCGCCAGCAGCCAAGAACGACAGGGAGTCACCGGGGAGCTGTTTTTT.